These 17 T cell receptor beta chains originate from one sample sequenced in a study of regulatory T cells in long-lasting Graves disease. TCR beta libraries were built with iRepertoire HTBI primers and Arm-PCR of CDR3 regions. TCRdb passed the multiplex PCR reads through MiXCR, listing each CDR3 protein once. The sample holds 350,000 to 550,000 distinct CDR3 sequences, approximately 15% seen once. This sample's time point: newly diagnosed GD, antithyroid drugs for less than 3 months. PBMC RNA was the source of the TCR library. The data also belong to a second study, concerning T cells in Graves' hyperthyroidism and ophthalmopathy.

The source was peripheral blood mononuclear cells (PBMCs), collected at new diagnosis, from a patient treated with antithyroid drugs. These receptors originate from a woman between 45 and 65 years old with Graves disease.

This clonotype was picked up a small number of times. The chain has TRBV11-2 and TRBJ2-1; D is tentatively TRBD1 or TRBD2 (8 bases each). The CDR3 has 16 amino acids. The germline V and J ends were trimmed by 0 bases and 13 bases, with 22 bases remaining between them. Germline CDR1 and CDR2: SGHAT and FQNNGV. CDR3 region: CASSLDDRGRLAGQFF. The CDR3 nucleotides read TGTGCCAGCAGCTTAGATGACAGGGGACGTCTAGCGGGCCAGTTCTTC.

Notes on this clonotype: A junction end diverges from the germline sequence, so it may reflect a read error. The gene calls are TRBV20-1 and TRBJ2-7; 7 nucleotides match TRBD2. The germline V gene has CDR1 DFQATT and CDR2 SNEGSKA (reference sequence). The CDR3 length is 15 residues. The CDR3 DNA sequence: TGCAGTGCTAGAGATCCGGGAGGCCCCCGTCGAGAGCCGTACTTC. It is translated as CSARDPGGPRREPYF.

The chain is built from TRBV9 and TRBJ1-2; weak D call: TRBD1 (5 bases). The CDR3 consists of 18 residues. Trimming took off 3 bases at V and 3 bases at J, with 24 bases between the two ends. CDR1 and CDR2 from the germline V gene are SGDLS and YYNGEE. In nucleotides, the CDR3 is TGTGCCAGCAGCGATAGCCGGGACGGGTTTCTGAGGGACTATGGCTACACCTTC. It translates to CASSDSRDGFLRDYGYTF.

Ten or more counts support this clonotype. The rearrangement links TRBV13 to TRBJ2-7, with D unclear. This CDR3 spans 15 amino acids. Germline V gives CDR1 PRHDT, CDR2 FYEKMQ (reference sequence). V gave up 0 bases and J gave up 4 bases, with 13 bases separating them. The CDR3 is CASSLGRGWAYEQYF. The CDR3 DNA follows: TGTGCCAGCAGCTTAGGCCGTGGATGGGCTTACGAGCAGTACTTC. Full variable domain (outside the CDR3, taken from reference TRBV13 and TRBJ2-7): AAGVIQSPRHLIKEKRETATLKCYPIPRHDTVYWYQQGPGQDPQFLISFYEKMQSDKGSIPDRFSAQQFSDYHSELNMSSLELGDSALYFCASSLGRGWAYEQYFGPGTRLTVT.

This clonotype has a handful of counts. J is TRBJ1-6 and V is TRBV29-1, with a possible D match to TRBD1 (6 bases). CDR1 SQVTM and CDR2 ANQGSEA come from the germline V gene. This CDR3 has 13 amino acids. Between the trimmed V and J ends, which lost 6 bases and 8 bases, there was a span of 14 bases. As DNA, the CDR3 is TGCAGCGTGAAACAGGGTTTGGATTCACCCCTCCACTTT. Translated, it gives CSVKQGLDSPLHF.

The gene calls are TRBV6-4 and TRBJ2-1; possible D gene TRBD1, 5 bases. The CDR3 spans 16 residues. V dropped 2 bases and J dropped 0 bases, with 11 bases sitting between them. Germline lookup yields CDR1 MRHNA and CDR2 SNTAGT. The CDR3 is CASSDGAESSYNEQFF. Here the CDR3 DNA reads TGTGCCAGCAGTGACGGGGCAGAGAGCTCCTACAATGAGCAGTTCTTC.

This clonotype was found many times. The chain carries TRBV20-1 and TRBJ2-1; 10 bases map to TRBD2. Trimming at V came to 4 bases and at J to 7 bases, leaving 7 bases not matched to a gene. Germline V CDR1 and CDR2: DFQATT, SNEGSKA (reference sequence). The CDR3 has 14 amino acids. Here the CDR3 reads CSATETSGWNEQFF. CDR3 in DNA: TGCAGTGCTACCGAGACTAGCGGGTGGAATGAGCAGTTCTTC.

This clonotype was recorded many times. This chain links TRBV5-1 with TRBJ1-1; D not resolved. The CDR3 is 13 residues long. The germline V gene encodes CDR1 SGHRS and CDR2 YFSETQ. Deletions cut 0 bases from V and 11 bases from J, with 14 bases between. CDR3 loop: CASSLGRREDAFF. CDR3 bases: TGCGCCAGCAGCTTGGGACGGAGGGAAGACGCTTTCTTT.

A few counts support this clonotype. A much larger clone lies one base from this, so it may be a read error. The chain carries TRBV7-9 and TRBJ2-1; possibly TRBD2 for D (5 bases). V was clipped by 3 bases and J by 2 bases, with 11 bases between them. The CDR3 is 15 residues long. Germline lookup yields CDR1 SEHNR and CDR2 FQNEAQ (reference sequence). For the CDR3, the DNA is TGTGCCAGCAGCTTTAGAGGGAGTGCCTACAATGAGCAGTTCTTC. Translation gives CASSFRGSAYNEQFF.

This clonotype has ten or more counts. The V gene is TRBV27, the J gene TRBJ2-7; 9 bases map to TRBD2. The germline gives CDR1 MNHEY, CDR2 SMNVEV (reference sequence). This CDR3 has 14 residues. Losses at the gene ends were 3 bases for V and 5 bases for J; bases not matched to a gene: 5. The CDR3 sequence is CASSLAGTSNEQYF. CDR3 DNA sequence: TGTGCCAGCAGTTTGGCCGGGACTAGCAACGAGCAGTACTTC.

This clonotype has ten or more counts. The chain links TRBV5-1 to TRBJ2-5; D is possibly TRBD2 (5 bases). From germline, CDR1 is SGHRS and CDR2 YFSETQ. The CDR3 contains 14 residues. Trimming removed 4 bases from V and 2 bases from J, with 12 bases in between. The CDR3 is CASSQHGEQETQYF. The CDR3 DNA follows: TGCGCCAGCAGCCAGCATGGGGAGCAAGAGACCCAGTACTTC.

The genes are TRBV9 and TRBJ2-6; D unclear. The CDR3 is 17 amino acids. Deletions cut 0 bases from V and 4 bases from J, with 14 bases between. Germline V gives CDR1 SGDLS, CDR2 YYNGEE. The CDR3 sequence: CASSVATFFGGANVLTF. The CDR3 coding sequence is TGTGCCAGCAGCGTAGCTACCTTTTTTGGAGGGGCCAACGTCCTGACTTTC.

V usage is TRBV19 and J usage is TRBJ2-6, with D possibly being TRBD1 (6 bases). In germline, CDR1 is LNHDA, CDR2 SQIVND (reference sequence). This CDR3 contains 16 residues. V lost 3 bases and J 3 bases, leaving 12 bases between the germline ends. The CDR3 spells CASSIILGGGANVLTF. The CDR3 bases are TGTGCCAGTAGTATCATCCTAGGGGGTGGGGCCAACGTCCTGACTTTC.

This clonotype was observed at least ten times. J is TRBJ2-2 and V is TRBV12-3 or TRBV12-4, with D possibly TRBD1 on 5 matching bases. CDR3 size: 13 residues. V was pared by 6 bases and J by 5 bases, with 10 bases between. The CDR3 is CASSPGKTGELFF. CDR3 DNA: TGTGCCAGCAGCCCAGGGAAGACCGGGGAGCTGTTTTTT.

Many counts were recorded for this clonotype. V and J are TRBV20-1 and TRBJ2-5; 8 nucleotides agree with TRBD2. Germline loops: CDR1 DFQATT, CDR2 SNEGSKA (reference sequence). This CDR3 has 15 amino acids. V shed 6 bases and J 5 bases; nucleotides not matched to a gene: 14. The CDR3 here is CSARARGGLGETQYF. The CDR3 bases are TGCAGTGCCAGGGCCCGGGGGGGACTCGGGGAGACCCAGTACTTC.

This clonotype was picked up a small number of times. The gene calls are TRBV20-1 and TRBJ2-7; 8 bases align to TRBD2. The CDR3 has 15 residues. Germline CDR1 is DFQATT and CDR2 is SNEGSKA (reference sequence). V lost 2 bases, J lost 4 bases, and 10 bases stayed unmatched. CDR3 in amino acids: CSARPNQGGRYEQYF. CDR3 DNA: TGCAGTGCTAGACCGAATCAGGGCGGGAGGTACGAGCAGTACTTC.

This clonotype was counted ten times or more. The chain carries TRBV2 and TRBJ1-5; maybe TRBD1 (5 bases). The V gene lost 3 bases and the J gene lost 7 bases, with 10 bases spanning the gap. The CDR3 totals 13 residues. The germline gives CDR1 SNHLY, CDR2 FYNNEI. The CDR3 DNA is TGTGCCAGCAGTGAGGGGGTGGGACAGCCCCAGCATTTT. Residues: CASSEGVGQPQHF. The full variable domain, with the rest looked up from reference TRBV2 and TRBJ1-5, is EPEVTQTPSHQVTQMGQEVILRCVPISNHLYFYWYRQILGQKVEFLVSFYNNEISEKSEIFDDQFSVERPDGSNFTLKIRSTKLEDSAMYFCASSEGVGQPQHFGDGTRLSIL.